The 30 T cell receptor beta chains below come from one sample, sequenced in a study of cytomegalovirus exposure and HLA in healthy donors. The PCR had 60 Vbeta and 13 Jbeta primers. Sequencing was performed with immunoSEQ multiplex PCR; in TCRdb, only in-frame clones are kept and a portion is missing. The sample shows around 110,000 clones, about 70% of them seen only once. Input material: PBMCs. These receptors all stem from a young woman in good health and CMV-seronegative.

This clone came up a few times. The chain has TRBV6-4 and TRBJ1-2; 7 bases match TRBD1. The germline gives CDR1 MRHNA, CDR2 SNTAGT. Trimming at V came to 4 bases and at J to 7 bases, leaving 3 bases not matched to a gene. The CDR3 extends over 12 amino acids. The DNA for the CDR3 is TGTGCCAGCAGTGCAGGGACAGTTGGCTACACCTTC. Protein product: CASSAGTVGYTF.

The chain employs TRBV6-1 and TRBJ1-1; unclear D gene. The CDR3 consists of 11 residues. Trimming left V 4 bases short and J 7 bases short, with 7 bases between. CDR1 is MNHNS and CDR2 is SASEGT in the germline V gene. The CDR3 protein is CASSGALEAFF. CDR3 coding DNA: TGTGCCAGCAGTGGGGCCCTTGAAGCTTTCTTT.

On this clone: Within the sample, other DNA sequences also encode this same CDR3. The rearrangement joins TRBV18 to TRBJ1-2; TRBD1 matches at 8 bases. Trimming removed 2 bases from V and 8 bases from J; junction bases left unmatched: 4. The CDR3 has 13 residues. The germline CDR1 and CDR2 sequences are KGHSH and LQKENI. The CDR3 DNA reads as TGTGCCAGCTCACCAGGACAGGGTGAAGGCTACACCTTC. It specifies CASSPGQGEGYTF.

The CDR3 DNA sequence: TGTGCCAGCAGCGCGCTCAGCGGGGGGTTTCCCAATGAGCAGTTCTTC. Translation gives CASSALSGGFPNEQFF. The V gene is TRBV9, the J gene TRBJ2-1; 9 bases line up with TRBD2. This CDR3 has 16 amino acids. V lost 3 bases to trimming and J lost 6 bases; unmatched junction nucleotides: 10. Per the germline V gene, CDR1 is SGDLS and CDR2 is YYNGEE.

This clone was seen only once. The V gene is TRBV30, the J gene TRBJ1-4, with 12 bases identical to TRBD1. CDR1 and CDR2 from the germline V gene are GTSNPN and SVGIG (reference sequence). J gave up 10 bases and V 1 base, and 4 bases lay outside the gene matches. This CDR3 region has 14 residues. CDR3 sequence: CAWSAGQGARKLFF. CDR3 in DNA: TGTGCCTGGAGTGCGGGACAGGGGGCTCGAAAACTGTTTTTT.

The J gene is TRBJ1-4, the V gene TRBV2, with D maybe TRBD1 (6 bases). V was clipped by 2 bases and J by 7 bases, with 14 bases between them. This CDR3 spans 15 amino acids. The germline CDR1 and CDR2 sequences are SNHLY and FYNNEI. DNA for the CDR3: TGTGCCAGCAGTGAATTCCACGGCAGGGGTGAAAAACTGTTTTTT. Translation: CASSEFHGRGEKLFF.

The chain has TRBV11-3 and TRBJ2-7; 10 nucleotides line up with TRBD1. The CDR3 is 14 residues long. Looked up from germline, CDR1 is SGHNT and CDR2 is YENEEA. V shed 6 bases and J 4 bases; nucleotides not matched to a gene: 6. CDR3 in DNA: TGTGCCAGCAGTACCGGGGGACAGGGGTACGAGCAGTACTTC. It encodes CASSTGGQGYEQYF.

The chain combines TRBV19 with TRBJ1-5, with D possibly being TRBD1 (6 bases). The CDR3 has 13 amino acids. The germline V gene has CDR1 LNHDA and CDR2 SQIVND (reference sequence). V dropped 10 bases and J dropped 6 bases, with 16 bases sitting between them. CDR3 amino acids: CAIAPRGGQPQHF. For the CDR3, the DNA is TGTGCCATCGCTCCCAGGGGCGGTCAGCCCCAGCATTTT.

The CDR3 region is CSVEVNTEAFF. In nucleotides, the CDR3 is TGCAGCGTCGAGGTGAACACTGAAGCTTTCTTT. The V and J genes are TRBV29-1 and TRBJ1-1; no reliable D call. The CDR3 sequence is 11 residues long. CDR1 and CDR2 (germline): SQVTM, ANQGSEA. The V end lost 6 bases, the J end lost 0 bases, and 5 bases lay between the germline ends.

This clone was seen once. This sequence joins TRBV7-6 and TRBJ1-3, with D possibly being TRBD1 (5 bases). The germline CDR1 and CDR2 sequences are SGHVS and FNYEAQ. CDR3 size: 17 residues. V dropped 2 bases and J dropped 0 bases, with 14 bases sitting between them. CDR3 region: CASSLIPRQGSGNTIYF. The CDR3, as DNA: TGTGCCAGCAGCTTAATCCCACGGCAGGGCTCTGGAAACACCATATATTTT.

This rearrangement joins TRBV2 to TRBJ2-2; TRBD2 agrees at 7 bases. Germline CDR1 is SNHLY and CDR2 is FYNNEI. This CDR3 region has 14 residues. V shed 6 bases, J shed 6 bases, and the junction held 7 bases outside the gene matches. CDR3 nucleotides: TGTGCCAGCAGCGGGAGGCGGGATTCCGGGGAGCTGTTTTTT. Translated: CASSGRRDSGELFF.

This rearrangement joins TRBV18 to TRBJ1-1; perhaps TRBD1 as D (6 bases). Germline V gene lookup returns CDR1 KGHSH and CDR2 LQKENI. The V and J ends lost 6 bases and 1 base respectively, with 9 bases between them. The CDR3 is 13 residues long. CDR3: CASSRTENTEAFF. The CDR3 coding sequence is TGTGCCAGCTCTAGGACAGAGAACACTGAAGCTTTCTTT. Full variable domain (remainder filled in from reference TRBV18 and TRBJ1-1): NAGVMQNPRHLVRRRGQEARLRCSPMKGHSHVYWYRQLPEEGLKFMVYLQKENIIDESGMPKERFSAEFPKEGPSILRIQQVVRGDSAAYFCASSRTENTEAFFGQGTRLTVV.

Here the CDR3 DNA reads TGTGCCAGCAGCTCGACGGACAGGGTTGTTAGCTACACCTTC. Protein product: CASSSTDRVVSYTF. The chain carries TRBV7-9 and TRBJ1-2, with 8 bases aligning to TRBD1. The CDR3 covers 14 residues. Germline loops: CDR1 SEHNR, CDR2 FQNEAQ (reference sequence). Trimming took 4 bases from V and 9 from J; bases not matched to a gene: 10.

The CDR3 coding sequence is TGTGCCAGCAGTTTGGAAGACAGGGGAGGTAACACCATATATTTT. Its translation is CASSLEDRGGNTIYF. The chain is built from TRBV28 and TRBJ1-3; TRBD1 matches at 8 bases. This CDR3 comprises 15 residues. Germline assignment: CDR1 MDHEN and CDR2 SYDVKM. Unmatched junction bases numbered 8, after V lost 3 bases and J lost 7 bases. Full variable domain (remainder filled in from reference TRBV28 and TRBJ1-3): DVKVTQSSRYLVKRTGEKVFLECVQDMDHENMFWYRQDPGLGLRLIYFSYDVKMKEKGDIPEGYSVSREKKERFSLILESASTNQTSMYLCASSLEDRGGNTIYFGEGSWLTVV.

The rearrangement uses TRBV7-2 and TRBJ1-2; D unclear. Germline CDR1 reads SGHTA; CDR2 reads FQGNSA. The CDR3 spans 13 residues. Trimming cost V 4 bases and J 8 bases, with 14 bases left between them. CDR3 in amino acids: CASSSVLVGGYTF. CDR3 coding DNA: TGTGCCAGCAGCTCGGTCCTAGTCGGAGGCTACACCTTC.

J is TRBJ2-3 and V is TRBV25-1, with a weak D call TRBD2 (5 bases). In germline, CDR1 is MGHDK, CDR2 SYGVNS. The ends were cut back, 3 bases at V and 2 bases at J, with 15 bases in the middle. The CDR3 is 16 residues long. CDR3 sequence: CASSDSPGETTDTQYF. The CDR3 DNA is TGTGCCAGCAGTGATTCTCCCGGGGAAACCACAGATACGCAGTATTTT.

V usage is TRBV11-3 and J usage is TRBJ2-7; 10 bases map to TRBD2. The CDR3 has 15 amino acids. With 3 bases clipped from V and 2 bases from J, the junction kept 4 bases outside the gene matches. Germline V gene data show CDR1 as SGHNT and CDR2 as YENEEA. The CDR3 reads CASSFSSGGTYEQYF. The CDR3 coding sequence is TGTGCCAGCAGCTTTTCTAGCGGGGGTACCTACGAGCAGTACTTC.

The genes are TRBV5-1 and TRBJ2-1, with 7 bases identical to TRBD2. V was clipped by 4 bases and J by 4 bases; unmatched bases: 11. The CDR3 is 16 residues long. Per germline, CDR1 SGHRS and CDR2 YFSETQ. The CDR3 coding sequence is TGCGCCAGCAGCACGCTAACTAGCGTACCATACAATGAGCAGTTCTTC. Its protein product is CASSTLTSVPYNEQFF.

This chain links TRBV5-1 with TRBJ1-2; TRBD1 matches 7 bases. V lost 4 bases and J lost 8; bases outside the gene matches: 11. Germline V gene data show CDR1 as SGHRS and CDR2 as YFSETQ. The CDR3 has 14 amino acids. The DNA of the CDR3 is TGCGCCAGCAGCACCCAGACAGGGCCAGGAGGCTACACCTTC. As protein: CASSTQTGPGGYTF.

This chain connects TRBV6-1 to TRBJ2-4, with D uncertain. The CDR3 extends over 12 amino acids. The germline gives CDR1 MNHNS, CDR2 SASEGT. V gave up 5 bases and J gave up 10 bases, with 12 bases separating them. CDR3 sequence (DNA): TGTGCCAGCAGTAGTATTTCAGGAATTCAGTACTTC. Its protein is CASSSISGIQYF.

V gene TRBV19 combines with J gene TRBJ1-2; D might be TRBD1 (5 bases). In germline, CDR1 is LNHDA, CDR2 SQIVND (reference sequence). The CDR3 length is 16 residues. Trimming shortened V by 3 bases and J by 0 bases, and 14 bases separated the two germline ends. The CDR3 DNA is TGTGCCAGTAGTATGATGTGGGGCAGTACTAACTATGGCTACACCTTC. This gives the protein CASSMMWGSTNYGYTF.

This rearrangement joins TRBV4-1 to TRBJ1-1; no definite D call. This CDR3 has 13 residues. Germline values: CDR1 MGHRA, CDR2 YSYEKL. The V gene lost 1 base and the J gene lost 3 bases, with 6 bases spanning the gap. CDR3 amino acids: CASSQGGYTEAFF. The CDR3, as DNA: TGCGCCAGCAGCCAAGGAGGGTACACTGAAGCTTTCTTT.

This chain joins TRBV6-6 and TRBJ1-2, with D hard to call. Trimming left V 5 bases short and J 8 bases short, with 9 bases between. This CDR3 comprises 11 residues. The V gene's germline CDR1 is MNHNY and CDR2 SVGAGI (reference sequence). This chain's CDR3 is CASSTREGYTF. The CDR3, as DNA: TGTGCCAGCAGTACTCGGGAGGGCTACACCTTC.

The chain joins TRBV28 to TRBJ1-4; TRBD1 matches at 10 bases. V gave up 5 bases and J gave up 8 bases; unmatched junction bases: 8. Germline V CDR1 and CDR2: MDHEN, SYDVKM. The CDR3 length is 15 residues. CDR3 in amino acids: CASSPPRDRGEKLFF. As DNA, the CDR3 is TGTGCCAGCAGTCCCCCCCGGGACAGGGGAGAAAAACTGTTTTTT.

This clone was detected once. This sequence joins TRBV28 and TRBJ1-2, with 8 bases aligning to TRBD1. CDR1 is MDHEN, CDR2 SYDVKM, per germline. The CDR3 has 14 residues. Unmatched junction bases numbered 6, after V lost 7 bases and J lost 2 bases. CDR3 DNA sequence: TGTGCCAGCACCCTCAGGGGGCGAAACTATGGCTACACCTTC. Translation gives CASTLRGRNYGYTF.

This clone was seen a handful of times. The chain has TRBV11-3 and TRBJ1-6, with D possibly being TRBD1 (5 bases). Germline V lookup: CDR1 SGHNT, CDR2 YENEEA. V lost 4 bases and J 8 bases, leaving 21 bases between the germline ends. This CDR3 region has 17 residues. CDR3 nucleotides: TGTGCCAGCAGCTCCTGGGGCCAGAAAGGGGTAGATTCACCCCTCCACTTT. Encoded protein: CASSSWGQKGVDSPLHF.

This CDR3 reads CSVKGQGGWTEAFF. CDR3 coding DNA: TGCAGCGTTAAAGGACAGGGGGGGTGGACTGAAGCTTTCTTT. The chain employs TRBV29-1 and TRBJ1-1; 10 bases are a match to TRBD1. The CDR3 spans 14 residues. V trimming: 5 bases; J trimming: 5 bases; junction bases outside the gene matches: 8. In germline, CDR1 is SQVTM, CDR2 ANQGSEA.

V is TRBV9 and J is TRBJ2-3, with 8 bases aligning to TRBD2. V dropped 0 bases and J dropped 4; count of bases not matched to a gene: 10. From germline, CDR1 is SGDLS and CDR2 YYNGEE. The CDR3 consists of 17 residues. Here the CDR3 reads CASSVGLGRGGADTQYF. The DNA of the CDR3 is TGTGCCAGCAGCGTAGGTCTGGGCCGGGGGGGTGCAGATACGCAGTATTTT.

The V and J genes are TRBV7-2 and TRBJ2-3, with 13 bases aligning to TRBD2. Germline CDR1 and CDR2: SGHTA and FQGNSA. CDR3 length equals 17 residues. After removal of 3 bases from V and 6 bases from J, the junction contained 9 bases not matched to a gene. This CDR3 reads CASSLGGLAGPWDTQYF. In nucleotides, the CDR3 is TGTGCCAGCAGCTTGGGGGGACTAGCGGGACCCTGGGATACGCAGTATTTT.

CDR3 protein: CASSGGLDGELFF. DNA of the CDR3: TGTGCCAGCAGCGGCGGACTTGACGGGGAGCTGTTTTTT. This rearrangement joins TRBV7-6 to TRBJ2-2, with D tentatively TRBD2 (5 bases). The germline gives CDR1 SGHVS, CDR2 FNYEAQ. V lost 5 bases and J 7 bases, leaving 11 bases between the germline ends. CDR3 length: 13 amino acids.